These 16 T cell receptor beta chains came from one sample sequenced in a study of CD8 T cells in Susac syndrome. The RNA input was about 0.45 to 1 ug, and it was reverse transcribed with random hexamers. One entry per CDR3 protein, called by TCRdb with MiXCR from the immunoSEQ multiplex PCR reads. Of 170,000 or so distinct CDR3 sequences listed, about 93% are singletons. The material sequenced was CD4+ T cells from PBMCs. These receptors were taken from a human donor with multiple sclerosis.

The chain employs TRBV2 and TRBJ2-1; 9 positions agree with TRBD2. The CDR3 sequence is 16 residues long. V lost 1 base and J lost 6; bases outside the gene matches: 7. Germline V CDR1 and CDR2: SNHLY, FYNNEI. Here the CDR3 DNA reads TGTGCCAGCAGTGAAGGGGTAGCGGGAGTTCCCAATGAGCAGTTCTTC. Protein: CASSEGVAGVPNEQFF. Using reference TRBV2 and TRBJ2-1 for the parts outside the CDR3, the full variable domain is EPEVTQTPSHQVTQMGQEVILRCVPISNHLYFYWYRQILGQKVEFLVSFYNNEISEKSEIFDDQFSVERPDGSNFTLKIRSTKLEDSAMYFCASSEGVAGVPNEQFFGPGTRLTVL.

V usage is TRBV5-6 and J usage is TRBJ1-2, with D maybe TRBD1 (5 bases). V gave up 5 bases and J gave up 4 bases, with 15 bases separating them. Germline V gives CDR1 SGHDT, CDR2 YYEEEE. CDR3 size: 14 residues. CDR3 nucleotides: TGTGCCAGCAGGTCTTTAGGGGAGGGCTATGGCTACACCTTC. The encoded protein is CASRSLGEGYGYTF.

The CDR3 here is CASSPRGGTNTDTQYF. DNA of the CDR3: TGTGCCAGCAGTCCACGGGGGGGAACAAACACAGATACGCAGTATTTT. The J gene is TRBJ2-3, the V gene TRBV27, with 8 positions matching TRBD2. The CDR3 contains 16 residues. Germline values: CDR1 MNHEY, CDR2 SMNVEV (reference sequence). V lost 5 bases to trimming and J lost 2 bases; unmatched junction nucleotides: 9.

This clonotype showed up just a few times. A junction end diverges from the germline sequence, so it may reflect a read error. V usage is TRBV5-4 and J usage is TRBJ2-7, with 7 bases identical to TRBD1. Germline CDR1 reads SGHNT; CDR2 reads YYREEE (reference sequence). The CDR3 has 12 residues. CDR3 loop: CASSLDRYEQYF. CDR3 DNA sequence: TGCGCCAGCAGCTTGGACAGGTACGAGCAGTACTTC.

This chain connects TRBV2 to TRBJ1-1, with D uncertain. The germline V and J ends were trimmed by 6 bases and 10 bases, with 18 bases remaining between them. There are 13 residues in the CDR3. The germline V gene encodes CDR1 SNHLY and CDR2 FYNNEI. CDR3 region: CASRAGPNNRAFF. The CDR3 DNA sequence: TGTGCCAGCAGGGCCGGGCCAAACAATCGAGCTTTCTTT.

The chain combines TRBV20-1 with TRBJ1-5; the match to TRBD1 covers 8 bases. Germline loops: CDR1 DFQATT, CDR2 SNEGSKA (reference sequence). This CDR3 comprises 16 residues. After removal of 1 base from V and 4 bases from J, the junction contained 9 bases not matched to a gene. CDR3 loop: CSARVRGRGGNQPQHF. CDR3 in DNA: TGCAGTGCTAGAGTCAGGGGGCGCGGTGGGAATCAGCCCCAGCATTTT.

V is TRBV5-1 and J is TRBJ2-6; D not certain. CDR1 is SGHRS, CDR2 YFSETQ, per germline. This CDR3 comprises 16 residues. Trimming removed 0 bases from V and 0 bases from J, with 7 bases in between. The CDR3 protein is CASSLARGSGANVLTF. The CDR3 DNA sequence: TGCGCCAGCAGCTTGGCCCGTGGCTCTGGGGCCAACGTCCTGACTTTC.

The chain couples TRBV28 to TRBJ2-2; D unresolved. Looked up from germline, CDR1 is MDHEN and CDR2 is SYDVKM. The V gene lost 6 bases and the J gene lost 7 bases, with 12 bases spanning the gap. This CDR3 spans 13 amino acids. The CDR3 DNA reads TGTGCCAGCAGAGTCCTCCAGCACGGGGAGCTGTTTTTT. It yields the protein CASRVLQHGELFF.

The chain links TRBV2 to TRBJ2-3, with 12 bases fitting TRBD1. J lost 5 bases, V lost 6 bases, and 3 bases had no gene match. In germline, CDR1 is SNHLY, CDR2 FYNNEI. This CDR3 is built from 14 residues. CDR3 sequence (DNA): TGTGCCAGCAGGGGGACAGGGGGCTTAGATACGCAGTATTTT. It is translated as CASRGTGGLDTQYF.

The chain recombines TRBV7-2 with TRBJ2-1; TRBD1 or TRBD2 may be the D gene (5 bases each). This CDR3 comprises 15 residues. Germline V gene lookup returns CDR1 SGHTA and CDR2 FQGNSA. V was trimmed by 5 bases and J by 1 base, leaving 12 bases between them. In DNA form, the CDR3 reads TGTGCCAGCAGCCGGGGCATGGGGTCCTACAATGAGCAGTTCTTC. Amino acids: CASSRGMGSYNEQFF.

The chain uses TRBV19 and TRBJ1-1; no clear D gene. The germline V and J ends were trimmed by 7 bases and 4 bases, with 10 bases remaining between them. The CDR3 has 12 residues. Germline V CDR1 and CDR2: LNHDA, SQIVND (reference sequence). The CDR3 coding sequence is TGTGCCAGTACCCCGGATGGCACTGAAGCTTTCTTT. This codes for CASTPDGTEAFF.

This clonotype was counted once. The V call is TRBV10-2, the J call TRBJ2-3; 7 bases align to TRBD2. V shed 2 bases and J 0 bases; nucleotides not matched to a gene: 14. Germline CDR1 reads WSHSY; CDR2 reads SAAADI. The CDR3 runs 19 residues. DNA for the CDR3: TGCGCCAGCAGTGAGCCCGGGTTAGCGGGTGTTTCTAGCACAGATACGCAGTATTTT. Protein: CASSEPGLAGVSSTDTQYF.

CDR3 protein: CASSHPGQGAYEQYF. The CDR3 DNA follows: TGTGCCAGCAGCCACCCGGGACAGGGGGCCTACGAGCAGTACTTC. The chain is built from TRBV3-1 and TRBJ2-7; 11 bases line up with TRBD1. J lost 2 bases, V lost 3 bases, and 3 bases had no gene match. CDR3 length equals 15 residues. Per germline, CDR1 LGHDT and CDR2 YNNKEL (reference sequence).

The chain carries TRBV29-1 and TRBJ1-1; D unresolved. V was trimmed by 0 bases and J by 2 bases, leaving 16 bases between them. This CDR3 has 16 residues. Germline CDR1 is SQVTM and CDR2 is ANQGSEA. The CDR3 protein is CSVEDRRFVDNTEAFF. The CDR3 nucleotides are TGCAGCGTTGAAGATCGTCGGTTTGTGGATAACACTGAAGCTTTCTTT.

This sequence joins TRBV2 and TRBJ2-1, with unresolved D. CDR1 and CDR2 (germline): SNHLY, FYNNEI. Trimming cost V 5 bases and J 2 bases, with 10 bases left between them. The CDR3 has 14 residues. CDR3 region: CASSSETTYNEQFF. As DNA, the CDR3 is TGTGCCAGCAGTTCCGAGACAACCTACAATGAGCAGTTCTTC.

The rearrangement joins TRBV24-1 to TRBJ2-2; TRBD1 agrees at 8 bases. J gave up 6 bases and V 2 bases, and 7 bases lay outside the gene matches. This CDR3 contains 16 residues. CDR1 and CDR2 from the germline V gene are KGHDR and SFDVKD. CDR3 coding DNA: TGTGCCACCAGTGATTCGACAGGGGTTCTGGCCGGGGAGCTGTTTTTT. It specifies CATSDSTGVLAGELFF.